Given below is one T cell receptor (beta chain) in context. The authors' processing: Amplifying reference gene primers gave estimates of nucleated cell counts. Clones were sequenced by immunoSEQ multiplex PCR, and TCRdb holds only the in-frame ones, with some missing. The DNA gave D and trimming, while V, J and clone size come from that table. The table lists around 110,000 clones, about 80% of them singletons. The data stem from a study of blood T cell repertoires in COVID-19. On the study more broadly: COVID-19 samples collected from the United States, Italy and Spain covered acute and convalescent phases.

CDR3 size: 14 residues. Trimming removed 3 bases from V and 8 bases from J; junction bases left unmatched: 5. CDR1 is SEHNR, CDR2 FQNEAQ, per germline (reference sequence). V gene TRBV7-9 combines with J gene TRBJ1-4, with 8 bases matching TRBD1. Sequenced sample: peripheral blood. The TCR originated in a man between 65 and 85 years old with active or convalescent COVID-19. The CDR3 is CASSFSTGDEKLFF. The CDR3 nucleotides read TGTGCCAGCAGCTTTTCGACAGGGGACGAAAAACTGTTTTTT. The full variable domain, rest sourced from reference TRBV7-9 and TRBJ1-4, is DTGVSQNPRHKITKRGQNVTFRCDPISEHNRLYWYRQTLGQGPEFLTYFQNEAQLEKSRLLSDRFSAERPKGSFSTLEIQRTEQGDSAMYLCASSFSTGDEKLFFGSGTQLSVL.